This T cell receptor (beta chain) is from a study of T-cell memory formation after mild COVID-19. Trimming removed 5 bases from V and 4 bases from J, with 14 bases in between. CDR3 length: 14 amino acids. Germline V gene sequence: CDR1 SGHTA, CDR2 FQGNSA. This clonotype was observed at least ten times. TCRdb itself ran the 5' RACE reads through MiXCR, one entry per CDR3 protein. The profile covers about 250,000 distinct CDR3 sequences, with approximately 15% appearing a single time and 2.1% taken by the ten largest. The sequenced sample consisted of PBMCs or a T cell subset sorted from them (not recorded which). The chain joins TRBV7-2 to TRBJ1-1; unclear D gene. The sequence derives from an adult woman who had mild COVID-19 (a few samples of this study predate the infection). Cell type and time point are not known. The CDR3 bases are TGTGCCAGCAGCGCTCCGGAAGTTCGCACTGAAGCTTTCTTT. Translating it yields CASSAPEVRTEAFF.